Below, 17 T cell receptor beta chains from the same sample are listed, as sequenced in a study of blood T cell repertoires in COVID-19. Clones were sequenced by immunoSEQ multiplex PCR, and TCRdb holds only the in-frame ones, with some missing. The top ten clones hold around 2.5% of a sample with just over 40,000 clones, just under 85% of them seen once. Sequencing was performed on peripheral blood. All receptors derive from a woman in her sixties or seventies with acute or convalescent COVID-19.

The chain couples TRBV5-1 to TRBJ2-7, with 8 nucleotides matching TRBD1. V shed 1 base, J shed 7 bases, and the junction held 7 bases outside the gene matches. The CDR3 consists of 14 residues. Germline lookup yields CDR1 SGHRS and CDR2 YFSETQ. Here the CDR3 reads CASSLRGTGNEQYF. The CDR3 region has the DNA TGCGCCAGCAGCTTGCGAGGGACAGGCAATGAGCAGTACTTC.

V usage is TRBV29-1 and J usage is TRBJ1-1; D remains unclear. CDR1 and CDR2 (germline): SQVTM, ANQGSEA. The V end lost 3 bases, the J end lost 1 base, and 9 bases lay between the germline ends. The CDR3 contains 13 residues. DNA for the CDR3: TGCAGCGTTGACACGCAGCGGAACACTGAAGCTTTCTTT. Protein sequence: CSVDTQRNTEAFF. Full variable domain (rest looked up from reference TRBV29-1 and TRBJ1-1): SAVISQKPSRDICQRGTSLTIQCQVDSQVTMMFWYRQQPGQSLTLIATANQGSEATYESGFVIDKFPISRPNLTFSTLTVSNMSPEDSSIYLCSVDTQRNTEAFFGQGTRLTVV.

This clone was seen a handful of times. This chain uses TRBV12-3 or TRBV12-4 with TRBJ2-7, with D uncertain. Between the trimmed V and J ends, which lost 5 bases and 4 bases, there was a span of 6 bases. The CDR3 runs to 11 residues. The CDR3 DNA follows: TGTGCCAGCAGTGTTCTTTACGAGCAGTACTTC. Protein sequence: CASSVLYEQYF.

On this clone itself: At one end, the junction sequence differs from germline, possibly due to a read error. V is TRBV9 and J is TRBJ1-5; D not resolved. Germline CDR1 SGDLS, CDR2 YYNGEE. This CDR3 is 10 amino acids long. The CDR3 DNA reads TGCGGCGGGGAACGGCAGCCCCAGCATTTT. Protein: CGGERQPQHF.

The gene calls are TRBV10-3 and TRBJ1-5, with a possible D match to TRBD1 (6 bases). V lost 2 bases, J lost 9 bases, and 11 bases lay in between. The CDR3 is made up of 13 amino acids. Germline assignment: CDR1 ENHRY and CDR2 SYGVKD. For the CDR3, the DNA is TGTGCCATCAGTGAGGATGAAGGGGGGCCCCAGCATTTT. Translation gives CAISEDEGGPQHF.

The V gene is TRBV21-1, the J gene TRBJ1-1; whether TRBD1, the table's D call, matches the DNA was not checked. TRBV21-1 is labeled a pseudogene. This CDR3 has 16 residues. CDR3 in DNA: TGTGCCACCAAGAAAGGAGACAGGCTACCGAACACTGAAGCTTTCTTT. It encodes CATKKGDRLPNTEAFF.

The chain combines TRBV21-1 with TRBJ2-3; TRBD2 reflects the table's D call only, with no check against the DNA. TRBV21-1 constitutes a pseudogene. There are 21 residues in the CDR3. This chain's CDR3 is CASSKLVRLLEPGSFTDTQYF. DNA for the CDR3: TGTGCCAGCAGCAAATTAGTGCGGCTACTGGAACCGGGAAGTTTCACAGATACGCAGTATTTT.

The genes are TRBV12-3 or TRBV12-4 and TRBJ1-1, with unresolved D. This CDR3 has 12 amino acids. V lost 3 bases, J lost 11 bases, and 13 bases lay in between. The CDR3 coding sequence is TGTGCCAGCAGTTTCGGACCCGGGAGGGCTTTCTTT. Its translation: CASSFGPGRAFF.

This chain connects TRBV6-5 to TRBJ1-1; no clear D. Germline V gene lookup returns CDR1 MNHEY and CDR2 SVGAGI. V lost 6 bases to trimming and J lost 2 bases, with 10 bases between them. The CDR3 has 13 amino acids. CDR3 in amino acids: CASRESFNTEAFF. The CDR3 DNA follows: TGTGCCAGCAGGGAGAGTTTTAACACTGAAGCTTTCTTT.

This clone was recorded once. The chain recombines TRBV13 with TRBJ2-3; 12 bases line up with TRBD2. Per the germline V gene, CDR1 is PRHDT and CDR2 is FYEKMQ (reference sequence). The CDR3 is made up of 16 amino acids. The V gene end was trimmed by 4 bases and the J gene end by 4 bases; junction bases not matched to a gene: 6. The CDR3 bases are TGTGCCAGCAGCTATTCTAGCGGGAGGGTTCCAGATACGCAGTATTTT. The encoded protein is CASSYSSGRVPDTQYF.

V and J are TRBV7-2 and TRBJ1-5, with TRBD1 as a possible D gene (5 bases). Between the trimmed V and J ends, which lost 0 bases and 6 bases, there was a span of 9 bases. Germline V gene lookup returns CDR1 SGHTA and CDR2 FQGNSA. CDR3 length: 14 residues. The CDR3 protein is CASSLAVRGQPQHF. The CDR3 nucleotides are TGTGCCAGCAGCTTAGCGGTAAGGGGTCAGCCCCAGCATTTT.

The genes are TRBV5-1 and TRBJ2-7, with 8 bases identical to TRBD2. V dropped 4 bases and J dropped 0; count of bases not matched to a gene: 6. CDR3 length equals 15 residues. Germline CDR1 SGHRS, CDR2 YFSETQ. CDR3 in DNA: TGCGCCAGCAGCGTTACCGGGACTAGCTCCTACGAGCAGTACTTC. Translation gives CASSVTGTSSYEQYF. Full variable domain (remainder filled in from reference TRBV5-1 and TRBJ2-7): KAGVTQTPRYLIKTRGQQVTLSCSPISGHRSVSWYQQTPGQGLQFLFEYFSETQRNKGNFPGRFSGRQFSNSRSEMNVSTLELGDSALYLCASSVTGTSSYEQYFGPGTRLTVT.

The chain couples TRBV5-1 to TRBJ1-2; D call uncertain. CDR1 and CDR2 from the germline V gene are SGHRS and YFSETQ. The CDR3 sequence is 13 residues long. V dropped 5 bases and J dropped 4 bases, with 12 bases sitting between them. CDR3 amino acids: CASRPGSPYGYTF. The CDR3 bases are TGCGCCAGCAGACCCGGGTCACCCTATGGCTACACCTTC.

J is TRBJ2-7 and V is TRBV7-8; TRBD1 might be the D (6 bases). The V end was cut by 4 bases, the J end by 2 bases, with 12 bases between. Per germline, CDR1 SGHVS and CDR2 FQNEAQ. There are 14 residues in the CDR3. The DNA of the CDR3 is TGTGCCAGCAGCTGGGACAAACCTCCCTACGAGCAGTACTTC. Its translation is CASSWDKPPYEQYF.

The chain joins TRBV9 to TRBJ2-1; no clear D gene. The V and J ends lost 0 bases and 0 bases respectively, with 7 bases between them. The CDR3 is 15 residues long. Germline loops: CDR1 SGDLS, CDR2 YYNGEE. CDR3 in DNA: TGTGCCAGCAGCGTAGACAGTAGCTCCTACAATGAGCAGTTCTTC. The encoded protein is CASSVDSSSYNEQFF.

The chain links TRBV27 to TRBJ2-1, with D unclear. This CDR3 is 12 amino acids long. The V and J ends lost 5 bases and 10 bases respectively, with 12 bases between them. From germline, CDR1 is MNHEY and CDR2 SMNVEV (reference sequence). The CDR3 spells CASSKYGWEQFF. The CDR3 DNA is TGTGCCAGCAGTAAGTACGGGTGGGAGCAGTTCTTC.

The rearrangement uses TRBV10-3 and TRBJ2-7; 15 bases agree with TRBD2. Germline CDR1 is ENHRY and CDR2 is SYGVKD. The length of the CDR3 is 15 residues. J gave up 5 bases and V 4 bases, and 3 bases lay outside the gene matches. DNA of the CDR3: TGTGCCATCAGTGGGACTAGCGGGAGGGAGCACGAGCAGTACTTC. Protein product: CAISGTSGREHEQYF.